These T cell receptor beta chains were read from a single sample in a study of blood T cell repertoires in COVID-19. Clones were read by immunoSEQ multiplex PCR, and TCRdb kept only the in-frame ones, dropping some. Of approximately 170,000 clones listed, approximately 85% were seen once; the top ten hold 6.5% to 7.5%. Sequenced: peripheral blood. These receptors were collected from an older man with COVID-19, enrolled during active disease. The CDR3 runs from the conserved cysteine through the conserved F or W. The D gene is left open where the match is weak. Only part of the rows carry a size: once, few, many, or a class if the clone is expanded.

V	size	D	J	CDR3	DNA
TRBV5-4	once	.	TRBJ2-5	CASPAPGQETQYF	TGTGCCAGCCCGGCCCCAGGGCAAGAGACCCAGTACTTC
TRBV19	.	TRBD1	TRBJ1-5	CASSMSDRGNQPQHF	TGTGCCAGTAGTATGTCAGACAGGGGAAATCAGCCCCAGCATTTT
TRBV6-5	few	TRBD1	TRBJ2-7	CASSYDRVRYEQYF	TGTGCCAGCAGTTACGACAGGGTTCGGTACGAGCAGTACTTC
TRBV2	.	TRBD1	TRBJ1-6	CASSENRGLGSPLHF	TGTGCCAGCAGTGAGAACAGGGGTTTGGGTTCACCCCTCCACTTT
TRBV4-2	.	TRBD1	TRBJ1-6	CASSQEGTGKNSPLHF	TGTGCCAGCAGCCAAGAGGGGACAGGGAAAAATTCACCCCTCCACTTT
TRBV5-1	.	.	TRBJ2-7	CASSYQGSSYEQYF	TGCGCCAGCAGCTACCAGGGGTCGTCCTACGAGCAGTACTTC
TRBV5-1	.	.	TRBJ2-1	CASRSLASYNEQFF	TGCGCCAGCAGATCATTAGCCTCCTACAATGAGCAGTTCTTC
TRBV5-8	.	TRBD1	TRBJ1-2	CASSLRQGAPGYTF	TGTGCCAGCAGCTTGCGCCAGGGGGCGCCCGGCTACACCTTC
TRBV12-3/TRBV12-4	.	.	TRBJ1-3	CASLQGSGNTIYF	TGTGCCAGCCTCCAGGGCTCTGGAAACACCATATATTTT
TRBV6-5	.	TRBD1	TRBJ1-6	CASTRTGATFPLHF	TGTGCCAGCACGCGGACAGGGGCTACGTTCCCCCTCCACTTT
TRBV5-6	.	TRBD1	TRBJ2-1	CASSYGTGSSYNEQFF	TGTGCCAGCAGTTACGGGACAGGGAGCTCCTACAATGAGCAGTTCTTC
TRBV27	once	TRBD2	TRBJ2-3	CASKGGGLTDTQYF	TGTGCCAGCAAGGGCGGGGGACTCACAGATACGCAGTATTTT
TRBV28	.	TRBD1	TRBJ2-2	CASSFGTVETGELFF	TGTGCCAGCAGTTTCGGGACAGTGGAGACCGGGGAGCTGTTTTTT
TRBV5-6	.	.	TRBJ1-1	CASSLWAPSIAFF	TGTGCCAGCAGCTTGTGGGCTCCCTCCATAGCTTTCTTT
TRBV6-5	.	.	TRBJ2-7	CASSTRTRYSYEQYF	TGTGCCAGCAGTACACGGACACGTTACTCCTACGAGCAGTACTTC
TRBV19	.	.	TRBJ1-4	CASSMRDSEKLFF	TGTGCCAGTAGTATGCGAGACTCTGAAAAACTGTTTTTT
TRBV11-2	.	.	TRBJ1-2	CASSLVTLSPAGGYTF	TGTGCCAGCAGCTTAGTTACCCTCTCGCCCGCGGGTGGCTACACCTTC